One and the same sample provided the 28 T cell receptor beta chains below, sequenced in a study of cytomegalovirus exposure and HLA in healthy donors. The PCR contained 60 Vbeta and 13 Jbeta primers. Here immunoSEQ multiplex PCR was the method, and the copy in TCRdb shows in-frame clones only, minus some. The table has roughly 250,000 clones, roughly 80% seen once. The sample was PBMCs. The receptors stem from a girl aged 2 to 10 in good health and CMV-seronegative.

Only one count was recorded for this clone. This chain links TRBV10-2 with TRBJ1-1, with D possibly being TRBD1 (6 bases). CDR3 length: 13 residues. Per germline, CDR1 WSHSY and CDR2 SAAADI. V was trimmed by 9 bases and J by 1 base, leaving 12 bases between them. The CDR3 DNA reads TGCGCCAGTATTAACAGGGAGAACACTGAAGCTTTCTTT. It is translated as CASINRENTEAFF.

Here the CDR3 reads CSVGGLAGKYEQYF. CDR3 DNA sequence: TGCAGCGTTGGGGGACTAGCGGGAAAGTACGAGCAGTACTTC. The chain employs TRBV29-1 and TRBJ2-7; 13 nucleotides line up with TRBD2. CDR1 and CDR2 from the germline V gene are SQVTM and ANQGSEA. The V and J ends lost 4 bases and 4 bases, in that order; junction bases with no gene match: 4. The CDR3 runs to 14 residues.

Here the CDR3 DNA reads TGTGCCAGTAGTATAGGGACTAGCGGGAGTACAGATACGCAGTATTTT. Its translation: CASSIGTSGSTDTQYF. V and J are TRBV19 and TRBJ2-3; 13 bases agree with TRBD2. Germline V lookup: CDR1 LNHDA, CDR2 SQIVND (reference sequence). The CDR3 extends over 16 amino acids. V lost 1 base to trimming and J lost 3 bases; unmatched junction nucleotides: 1.

The gene calls are TRBV5-4 and TRBJ2-5; D might be TRBD2 (6 bases). Germline values: CDR1 SGHNT, CDR2 YYREEE (reference sequence). V was shortened by 4 bases and J by 7 bases, with 23 bases between the two germline ends. This CDR3 contains 16 residues. The CDR3 DNA reads as TGTGCCAGCAGCCACAGTCCGGGACTTGCGCTAGGGACCCAGTACTTC. Residues: CASSHSPGLALGTQYF.

The chain links TRBV28 to TRBJ2-7, with D possibly TRBD1 on 5 matching bases. With 8 bases removed from V and 6 bases from J, the gap between germline ends came to 14 bases. Germline lookup yields CDR1 MDHEN and CDR2 SYDVKM. The CDR3 totals 12 residues. The CDR3 reads CASATLGLEQYF. In DNA form, the CDR3 reads TGTGCCAGCGCCACTTTGGGGCTCGAGCAGTACTTC.

This clone was counted between two and nine times. The DNA of the CDR3 is TGTGCCAGCAGTTACTCGAAGCGGGCGGCCTACAATGAGCAGTTCTTC. Its translation: CASSYSKRAAYNEQFF. The chain links TRBV6-5 to TRBJ2-1; the D gene is possibly TRBD2 (6 bases). Germline V CDR1 and CDR2: MNHEY, SVGAGI. The CDR3 loop spans 16 amino acids. The V and J ends lost 0 bases and 2 bases respectively, with 11 bases between them.

This chain uses TRBV10-3 with TRBJ2-5; 10 bases are a match to TRBD2. The assigned J gene may be wrong: the sequence end matches TRBJ2-7 better. The CDR3 covers 15 residues. Per the germline V gene, CDR1 is ENHRY and CDR2 is SYGVKD. This CDR3 is CAISEGLAGDYEQYF. The DNA for the CDR3 is TGTGCCATCAGTGAAGGTCTAGCGGGGGACTACGAGCAGTACTTC.

The chain combines TRBV6-1 with TRBJ1-1; possible D gene TRBD1, 6 bases. Germline V gene lookup returns CDR1 MNHNS and CDR2 SASEGT. V was shortened by 4 bases and J by 1 base, with 16 bases between the two germline ends. The CDR3 runs 16 residues. CDR3 in DNA: TGTGCCAGCAGTGGTAAGGGGGGGTCATGGAACACTGAAGCTTTCTTT. Translated: CASSGKGGSWNTEAFF.

This clone was observed once. The V call is TRBV19, the J call TRBJ1-3, with D possibly TRBD1 on 6 matching bases. Germline values: CDR1 LNHDA, CDR2 SQIVND (reference sequence). The ends were cut back, 7 bases at V and 1 base at J, with 11 bases in the middle. The CDR3 is made up of 14 amino acids. CDR3 nucleotide sequence: TGTGCCAGTACCCGCCAGGGGTCTGGAAACACCATATATTTT. This sequence encodes CASTRQGSGNTIYF.

The chain employs TRBV5-1 and TRBJ1-2; D gene uncertain. Trimming left V 1 base short and J 1 base short, with 8 bases between. CDR3 length equals 14 residues. CDR1 SGHRS and CDR2 YFSETQ come from the germline V gene. CDR3 in amino acids: CASSLHPFNYGYTF. The CDR3 DNA sequence: TGCGCCAGCAGCTTGCATCCATTTAACTATGGCTACACCTTC. Full variable domain (missing parts from reference TRBV5-1 and TRBJ1-2): KAGVTQTPRYLIKTRGQQVTLSCSPISGHRSVSWYQQTPGQGLQFLFEYFSETQRNKGNFPGRFSGRQFSNSRSEMNVSTLELGDSALYLCASSLHPFNYGYTFGSGTRLTVV.

The chain joins TRBV2 to TRBJ2-2; 8 bases line up with TRBD1. Per germline, CDR1 SNHLY and CDR2 FYNNEI. The CDR3 loop spans 15 amino acids. With 8 bases clipped from V and 2 bases from J, the junction kept 7 bases outside the gene matches. CDR3 sequence: CASGRQGINTGELFF. The DNA of the CDR3 is TGTGCCAGCGGGAGACAGGGGATCAACACCGGGGAGCTGTTTTTT.

V and J are TRBV7-9 and TRBJ2-7; D may be TRBD2 (5 bases). Per germline, CDR1 SEHNR and CDR2 FQNEAQ (reference sequence). The CDR3 covers 12 residues. Between the trimmed V and J ends, which lost 0 bases and 6 bases, there was a span of 6 bases. Written as DNA, the CDR3 is TGTGCCAGCAGCTTAGCCAGCGGCGAGCAGTACTTC. This codes for CASSLASGEQYF.

This chain connects TRBV28 to TRBJ2-1; 10 bases align to TRBD2. The CDR3 runs 16 residues. Germline CDR1 MDHEN, CDR2 SYDVKM. Trimming cost V 6 bases and J 4 bases; bases outside gene matches: 9. CDR3 residues: CASSSIAGGRYNEQFF. DNA of the CDR3: TGTGCCAGCAGCTCAATAGCGGGGGGCCGATACAATGAGCAGTTCTTC.

The V and J genes are TRBV6-5 and TRBJ1-6; D uncertain. Germline V lookup: CDR1 MNHEY, CDR2 SVGAGI. The CDR3 is 15 amino acids. V lost 6 bases and J 4 bases, leaving 13 bases between the germline ends. The CDR3 region is CASSPWRRYNSPLHF. Here the CDR3 DNA reads TGTGCCAGCAGCCCCTGGCGGCGTTATAATTCACCCCTCCACTTT.

Only a few counts were recorded for this clone. The V call is TRBV6-6, the J call TRBJ1-4; D is perhaps TRBD1 (6 bases). The CDR3 is 15 residues long. Germline-derived CDR1 and CDR2 are MNHNY and SVGAGI (reference sequence). Deletions cut 5 bases from V and 7 bases from J, with 17 bases between. Here the CDR3 reads CASSPRGGGGEKLFF. CDR3 coding DNA: TGTGCCAGCAGTCCACGAGGGGGAGGGGGTGAAAAACTGTTTTTT.

The chain combines TRBV7-9 with TRBJ1-1; D is undetermined. This CDR3 is 15 amino acids long. V was pared by 1 base and J by 3 bases, with 12 bases between. Germline-derived CDR1 and CDR2 are SEHNR and FQNEAQ (reference sequence). CDR3 protein: CASSLVSLSDTEAFF. The CDR3 region has the DNA TGTGCCAGCAGCTTAGTGAGTTTATCTGACACTGAAGCTTTCTTT.

This chain links TRBV28 with TRBJ2-4; 11 positions match TRBD1. From germline, CDR1 is MDHEN and CDR2 SYDVKM. With V trimmed by 6 bases and J by 8 bases, 3 bases remained unmatched. The CDR3 contains 13 residues. The chain's CDR3 is CASSPGQGDIQYF. The CDR3 DNA is TGTGCCAGCAGCCCGGGACAGGGGGACATTCAGTACTTC.

This clone was detected only a few times. The chain links TRBV7-3 to TRBJ2-3; 16 nucleotides match TRBD2. Germline CDR1 and CDR2: SGHTA and FQGTGA. The CDR3 contains 18 residues. Trimming cost V 5 bases and J 5 bases; bases outside gene matches: 10. CDR3: CASSPNQGLAGGGDTQYF. CDR3 sequence (DNA): TGTGCCAGCAGCCCAAATCAGGGACTAGCGGGAGGGGGAGATACGCAGTATTTT.

The gene calls are TRBV28 and TRBJ2-3, with TRBD2 matching over 9 bases. CDR1 and CDR2 (germline): MDHEN, SYDVKM. Trimming removed 5 bases from V and 3 bases from J; junction bases left unmatched: 15. The CDR3 is 18 amino acids. The CDR3: CASSPGLATTVKTDTQYF. CDR3 in DNA: TGTGCCAGCAGTCCGGGACTAGCCACCACGGTTAAGACAGATACGCAGTATTTT.

This clone was picked up a small number of times. The V call is TRBV7-4, the J call TRBJ2-1; TRBD2 is a possible D gene (5 bases). Trimming shortened V by 5 bases and J by 9 bases, and 23 bases separated the two germline ends. Germline V gene data show CDR1 as SGHVT and CDR2 as SQSDAQ. This CDR3 is built from 16 residues. The CDR3 sequence is CASSPSPSGDHSEQFF. DNA for the CDR3: TGTGCCAGCAGCCCCAGTCCAAGCGGAGACCACAGTGAGCAGTTCTTC.

The CDR3 bases are TGTGCCAGTAGTCCTCGCGCACAGGCCTCGAACACTGAAGCTTTCTTT. Protein product: CASSPRAQASNTEAFF. J is TRBJ1-1 and V is TRBV19, with D tentatively TRBD1 (5 bases). The V gene's germline CDR1 is LNHDA and CDR2 SQIVND (reference sequence). The CDR3 is made up of 16 amino acids. Trimming removed 5 bases at V and 1 base at J, with 17 bases between.

The chain employs TRBV27 and TRBJ2-1; TRBD2 is a possible D gene (5 bases). This CDR3 comprises 13 residues. The germline V and J ends were trimmed by 5 bases and 6 bases, with 11 bases remaining between them. CDR1 and CDR2 (germline): MNHEY, SMNVEV (reference sequence). This CDR3 reads CASSRRLTNEQFF. The CDR3 nucleotides read TGTGCCAGCAGTAGGAGACTAACCAATGAGCAGTTCTTC.

The rearrangement joins TRBV7-3 to TRBJ1-4; D might be TRBD1 (6 bases). Trimming took off 5 bases at V and 0 bases at J, with 22 bases between the two ends. Germline V gene lookup returns CDR1 SGHTA and CDR2 FQGTGA. The CDR3 covers 19 residues. CDR3 protein: CASSPPQGHGRATNEKLFF. The CDR3 DNA reads as TGTGCCAGCAGCCCCCCCCAGGGACACGGACGGGCAACTAATGAAAAACTGTTTTTT.

This chain connects TRBV7-9 to TRBJ1-1; the D gene is possibly TRBD1 (6 bases). This CDR3 spans 14 amino acids. V lost 5 bases to trimming and J lost 4 bases, with 14 bases between them. Germline-derived CDR1 and CDR2 are SEHNR and FQNEAQ (reference sequence). The CDR3 sequence is CASSVDSTATEAFF. CDR3 in DNA: TGTGCCAGCAGCGTGGACAGTACAGCCACTGAAGCTTTCTTT. The complete variable domain, with remaining parts taken from reference TRBV7-9 and TRBJ1-1, reads DTGVSQNPRHKITKRGQNVTFRCDPISEHNRLYWYRQTLGQGPEFLTYFQNEAQLEKSRLLSDRFSAERPKGSFSTLEIQRTEQGDSAMYLCASSVDSTATEAFFGQGTRLTVV.

The rearrangement uses TRBV6-6 and TRBJ2-7, with 10 bases identical to TRBD2. CDR3 length equals 14 residues. V shed 6 bases, J shed 5 bases, and the junction held 7 bases outside the gene matches. The germline V gene has CDR1 MNHNY and CDR2 SVGAGI (reference sequence). As DNA, the CDR3 is TGTGCCAGCAGACCGGGACTAGCGACGGACGAGCAGTACTTC. Translation: CASRPGLATDEQYF.

The chain carries TRBV5-1 and TRBJ1-1; D is possibly TRBD1 (5 bases). The CDR3 is 14 amino acids. Germline V gives CDR1 SGHRS, CDR2 YFSETQ. The V end was cut by 3 bases, the J end by 5 bases, with 14 bases between. CDR3 sequence reads: CASSWGPDGTEAFF. For the CDR3, the DNA is TGCGCCAGCAGCTGGGGCCCCGACGGGACTGAAGCTTTCTTT.

The J gene is TRBJ2-7, the V gene TRBV18, with 13 bases identical to TRBD2. Germline V lookup: CDR1 KGHSH, CDR2 LQKENI. V was clipped by 2 bases and J by 8 bases; unmatched bases: 6. The CDR3 has 15 amino acids. This CDR3 is CASSPRGLAGSKQYF. The CDR3 nucleotides are TGTGCCAGCTCACCAAGGGGACTAGCGGGATCTAAGCAGTACTTC.

In its sample, this clone was seen a few times. V and J are TRBV4-1 and TRBJ1-5, with D possibly being TRBD1 (5 bases). Deletions cut 1 base from V and 3 bases from J, with 7 bases between. CDR3 size: 14 residues. Germline values: CDR1 MGHRA, CDR2 YSYEKL. The CDR3, as DNA: TGCGCCAGCAGCCAAGTAGGGGACAATCAGCCCCAGCATTTT. Translating gives CASSQVGDNQPQHF.